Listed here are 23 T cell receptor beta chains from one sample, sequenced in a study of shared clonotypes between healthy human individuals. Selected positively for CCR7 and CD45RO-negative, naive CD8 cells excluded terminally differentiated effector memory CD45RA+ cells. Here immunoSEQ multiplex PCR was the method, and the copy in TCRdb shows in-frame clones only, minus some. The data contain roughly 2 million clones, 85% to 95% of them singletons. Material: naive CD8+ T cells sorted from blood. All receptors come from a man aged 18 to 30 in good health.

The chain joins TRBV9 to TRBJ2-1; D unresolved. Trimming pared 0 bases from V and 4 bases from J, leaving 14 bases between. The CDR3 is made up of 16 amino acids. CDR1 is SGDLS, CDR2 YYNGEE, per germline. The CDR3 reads CASSVVWEAPYNEQFF. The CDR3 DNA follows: TGTGCCAGCAGCGTAGTGTGGGAAGCCCCTTACAATGAGCAGTTCTTC.

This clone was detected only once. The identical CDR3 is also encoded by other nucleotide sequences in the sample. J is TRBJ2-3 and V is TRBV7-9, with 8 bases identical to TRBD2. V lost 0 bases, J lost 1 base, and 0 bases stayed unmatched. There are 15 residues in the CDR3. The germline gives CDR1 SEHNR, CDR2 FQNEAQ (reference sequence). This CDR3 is CASSLASGGTDTQYF. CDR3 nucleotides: TGTGCCAGCAGCTTAGCTAGCGGGGGCACAGATACGCAGTATTTT.

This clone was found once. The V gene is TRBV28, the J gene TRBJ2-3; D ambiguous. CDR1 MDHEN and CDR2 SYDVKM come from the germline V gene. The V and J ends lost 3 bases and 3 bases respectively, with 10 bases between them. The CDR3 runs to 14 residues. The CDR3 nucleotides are TGTGCCAGCAGTTTTCCATCCTCAACAGATACGCAGTATTTT. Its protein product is CASSFPSSTDTQYF.

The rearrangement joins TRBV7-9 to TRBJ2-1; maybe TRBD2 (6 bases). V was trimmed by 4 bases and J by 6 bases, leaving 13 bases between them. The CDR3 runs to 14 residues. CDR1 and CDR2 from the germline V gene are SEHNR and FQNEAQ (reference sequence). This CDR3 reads CASSSREEGNEQFF. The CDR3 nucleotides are TGTGCCAGCAGCTCTAGGGAGGAAGGCAATGAGCAGTTCTTC.

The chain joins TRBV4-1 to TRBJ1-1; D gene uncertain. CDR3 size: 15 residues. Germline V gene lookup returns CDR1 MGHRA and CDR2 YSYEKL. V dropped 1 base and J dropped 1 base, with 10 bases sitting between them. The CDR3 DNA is TGCGCCAGCAGCCAAGCTGCAGGAAAGAACACTGAAGCTTTCTTT. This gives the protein CASSQAAGKNTEAFF.

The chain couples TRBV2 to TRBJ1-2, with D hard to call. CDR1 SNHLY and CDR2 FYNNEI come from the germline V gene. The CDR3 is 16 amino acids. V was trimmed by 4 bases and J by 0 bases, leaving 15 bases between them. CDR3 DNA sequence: TGTGCCAGCAGTGCCCTAGAGAAGGACCCTAACTATGGCTACACCTTC. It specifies CASSALEKDPNYGYTF.

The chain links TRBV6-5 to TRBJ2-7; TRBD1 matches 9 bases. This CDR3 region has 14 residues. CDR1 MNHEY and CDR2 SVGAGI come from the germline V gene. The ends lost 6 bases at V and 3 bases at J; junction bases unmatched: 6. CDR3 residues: CASRRQGGHYEQYF. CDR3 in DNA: TGTGCCAGCAGGAGACAGGGGGGCCACTACGAGCAGTACTTC.

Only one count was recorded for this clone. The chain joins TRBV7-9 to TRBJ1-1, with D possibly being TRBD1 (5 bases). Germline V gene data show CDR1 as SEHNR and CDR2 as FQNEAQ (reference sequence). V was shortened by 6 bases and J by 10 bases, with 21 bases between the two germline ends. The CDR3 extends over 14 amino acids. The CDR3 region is CASRQPGPSWGAFF. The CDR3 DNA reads TGTGCCAGCAGACAGCCGGGGCCAAGTTGGGGAGCTTTCTTT.

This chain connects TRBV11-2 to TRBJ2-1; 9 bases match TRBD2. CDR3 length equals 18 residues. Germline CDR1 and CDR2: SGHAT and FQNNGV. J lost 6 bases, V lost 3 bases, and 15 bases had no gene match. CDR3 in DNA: TGTGCCAGCAGCTTTATTCCGGGAGCGGGAGGCGATAGCAATGAGCAGTTCTTC. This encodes CASSFIPGAGGDSNEQFF.

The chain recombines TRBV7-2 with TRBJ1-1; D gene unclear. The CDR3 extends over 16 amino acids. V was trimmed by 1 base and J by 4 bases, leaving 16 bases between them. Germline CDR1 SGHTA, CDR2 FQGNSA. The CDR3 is CASSLVAGWEVTEAFF. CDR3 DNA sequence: TGTGCCAGCAGCTTAGTGGCAGGTTGGGAGGTCACTGAAGCTTTCTTT. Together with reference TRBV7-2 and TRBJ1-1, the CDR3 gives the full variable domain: GAGVSQSPSNKVTEKGKDVELRCDPISGHTALYWYRQSLGQGLEFLIYFQGNSAPDKSGLPSDRFSAERTGGSVSTLTIQRTQQEDSAVYLCASSLVAGWEVTEAFFGQGTRLTVV.

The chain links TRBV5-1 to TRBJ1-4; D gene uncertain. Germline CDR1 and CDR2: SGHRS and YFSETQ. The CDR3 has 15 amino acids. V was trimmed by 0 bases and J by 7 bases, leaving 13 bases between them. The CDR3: CASSLATGPSEKLFF. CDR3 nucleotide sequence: TGCGCCAGCAGCTTGGCGACGGGCCCAAGTGAAAAACTGTTTTTT.

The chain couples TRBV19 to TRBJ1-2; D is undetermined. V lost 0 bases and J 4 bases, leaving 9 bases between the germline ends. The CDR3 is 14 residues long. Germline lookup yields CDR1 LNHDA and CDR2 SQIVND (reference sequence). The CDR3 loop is CASSIDPGVYGYTF. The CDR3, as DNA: TGTGCCAGTAGTATAGACCCCGGCGTCTATGGCTACACCTTC. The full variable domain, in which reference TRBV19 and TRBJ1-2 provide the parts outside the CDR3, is DGGITQSPKYLFRKEGQNVTLSCEQNLNHDAMYWYRQDPGQGLRLIYYSQIVNDFQKGDIAEGYSVSREKKESFPLTVTSAQKNPTAFYLCASSIDPGVYGYTFGSGTRLTVV.

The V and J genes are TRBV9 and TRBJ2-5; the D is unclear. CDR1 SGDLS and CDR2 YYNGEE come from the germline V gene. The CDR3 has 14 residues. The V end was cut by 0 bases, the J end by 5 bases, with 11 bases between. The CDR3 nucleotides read TGTGCCAGCAGCGTAGGCGGTGGGTTTGAGACCCAGTACTTC. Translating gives CASSVGGGFETQYF.

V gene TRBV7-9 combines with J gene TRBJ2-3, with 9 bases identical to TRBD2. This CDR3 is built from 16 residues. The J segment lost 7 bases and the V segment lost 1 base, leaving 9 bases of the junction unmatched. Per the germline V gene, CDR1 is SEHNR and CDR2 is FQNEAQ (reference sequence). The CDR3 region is CASSLEIAGERYTQYF. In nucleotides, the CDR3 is TGTGCCAGCAGCTTAGAAATAGCGGGAGAACGATATACGCAGTATTTT.

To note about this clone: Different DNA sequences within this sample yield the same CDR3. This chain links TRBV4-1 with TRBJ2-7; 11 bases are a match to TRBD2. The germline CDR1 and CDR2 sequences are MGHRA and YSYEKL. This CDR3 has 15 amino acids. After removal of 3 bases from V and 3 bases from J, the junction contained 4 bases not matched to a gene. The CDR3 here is CASSHRLAGIYEQYF. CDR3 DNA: TGCGCCAGCAGCCATAGACTAGCGGGAATCTACGAGCAGTACTTC.

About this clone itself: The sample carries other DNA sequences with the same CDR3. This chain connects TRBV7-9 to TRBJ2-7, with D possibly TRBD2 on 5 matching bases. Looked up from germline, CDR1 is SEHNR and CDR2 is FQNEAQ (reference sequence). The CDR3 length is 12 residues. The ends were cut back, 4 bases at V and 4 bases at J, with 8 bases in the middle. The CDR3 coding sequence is TGTGCCAGCAGCTCGGGGTTGTACGAGCAGTACTTC. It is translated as CASSSGLYEQYF. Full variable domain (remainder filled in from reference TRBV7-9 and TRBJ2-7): DTGVSQNPRHKITKRGQNVTFRCDPISEHNRLYWYRQTLGQGPEFLTYFQNEAQLEKSRLLSDRFSAERPKGSFSTLEIQRTEQGDSAMYLCASSSGLYEQYFGPGTRLTVT.

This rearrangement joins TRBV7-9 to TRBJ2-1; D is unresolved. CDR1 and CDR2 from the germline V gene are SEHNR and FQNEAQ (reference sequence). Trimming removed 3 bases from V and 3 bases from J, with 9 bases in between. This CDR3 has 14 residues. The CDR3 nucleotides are TGTGCCAGCAGCTTCAGTTCCTACTACAATGAGCAGTTCTTC. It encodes CASSFSSYYNEQFF. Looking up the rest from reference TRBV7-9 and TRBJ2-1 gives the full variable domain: DTGVSQNPRHKITKRGQNVTFRCDPISEHNRLYWYRQTLGQGPEFLTYFQNEAQLEKSRLLSDRFSAERPKGSFSTLEIQRTEQGDSAMYLCASSFSSYYNEQFFGPGTRLTVL.

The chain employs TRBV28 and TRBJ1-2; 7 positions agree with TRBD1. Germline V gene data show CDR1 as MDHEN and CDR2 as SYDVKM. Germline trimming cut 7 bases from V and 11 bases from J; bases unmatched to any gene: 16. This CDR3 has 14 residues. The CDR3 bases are TGTGCCAGCAATTTCCCGGGGACAGCCCCGTTTTACACCTTC. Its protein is CASNFPGTAPFYTF.

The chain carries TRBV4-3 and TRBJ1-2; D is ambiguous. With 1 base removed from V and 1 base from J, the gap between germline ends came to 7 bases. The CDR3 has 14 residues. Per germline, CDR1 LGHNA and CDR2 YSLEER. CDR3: CASSQGQNNYGYTF. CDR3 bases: TGCGCCAGCAGCCAAGGTCAGAATAACTATGGCTACACCTTC.

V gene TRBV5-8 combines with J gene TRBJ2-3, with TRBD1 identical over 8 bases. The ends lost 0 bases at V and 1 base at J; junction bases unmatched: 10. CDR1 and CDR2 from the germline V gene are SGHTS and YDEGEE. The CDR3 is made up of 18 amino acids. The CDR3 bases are TGTGCCAGCAGCTTGGGAATAACAGGGGGAAAGGGCACAGATACGCAGTATTTT. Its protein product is CASSLGITGGKGTDTQYF.

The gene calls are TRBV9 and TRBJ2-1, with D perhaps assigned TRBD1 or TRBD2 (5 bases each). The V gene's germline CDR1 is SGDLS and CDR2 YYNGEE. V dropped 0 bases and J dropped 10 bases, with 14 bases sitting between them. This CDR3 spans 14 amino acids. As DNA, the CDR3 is TGTGCCAGCAGCGTAGGAGGGGCGACAGTAGAGCAGTTCTTC. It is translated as CASSVGGATVEQFF. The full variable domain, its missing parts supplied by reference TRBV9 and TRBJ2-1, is DSGVTQTPKHLITATGQRVTLRCSPRSGDLSVYWYQQSLDQGLQFLIQYYNGEERAKGNILERFSAQQFPDLHSELNLSSLELGDSALYFCASSVGGATVEQFFGPGTRLTVL.

CDR3 DNA sequence: TGTGCCAGTAGTATAGATCAGGAGCTTGAAGCTTTCTTT. Translated, it gives CASSIDQELEAFF. This sequence joins TRBV19 and TRBJ1-1, with no clear D. The germline V and J ends were trimmed by 0 bases and 7 bases, with 9 bases remaining between them. Germline loops: CDR1 LNHDA, CDR2 SQIVND (reference sequence). The CDR3 is made up of 13 amino acids.

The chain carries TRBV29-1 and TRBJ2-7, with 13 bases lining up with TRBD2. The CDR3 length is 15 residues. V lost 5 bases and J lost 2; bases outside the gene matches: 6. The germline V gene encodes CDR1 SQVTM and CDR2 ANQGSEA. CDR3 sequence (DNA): TGCAGCGTTTCCGGGACTAGCGGGAACCCCTACGAGCAGTACTTC. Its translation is CSVSGTSGNPYEQYF.